Presented here are 21 T cell receptor beta chains from one specimen sequenced in a study of cytomegalovirus exposure and HLA in healthy donors. Assay used: immunoSEQ multiplex PCR; TCRdb lists only in-frame clones, some missing. This sample has a few hundred thousand clones, with roughly 90% found just once. Sequences were obtained from PBMCs. Receptors originate from a woman aged 18-29 years in good health and CMV-seronegative.

The chain has TRBV29-1 and TRBJ2-7; 10 nucleotides line up with TRBD1. Germline CDR1 is SQVTM and CDR2 is ANQGSEA. CDR3 length: 17 residues. V trimming: 3 bases; J trimming: 2 bases; junction bases outside the gene matches: 13. The CDR3 DNA reads TGCAGCGTTGAGCTAGTTACCGGGACAGGGGAAGCCTACGAGCAGTACTTC. Amino acids: CSVELVTGTGEAYEQYF.

The chain employs TRBV5-4 and TRBJ2-6; 10 bases map to TRBD1. Trimming took 0 bases from V and 4 from J; bases not matched to a gene: 4. Germline-derived CDR1 and CDR2 are SGHNT and YYREEE (reference sequence). This CDR3 spans 17 amino acids. CDR3 coding DNA: TGTGCCAGCAGCTTGGAGGGACAGGGGAGGGGGGCCAACGTCCTGACTTTC. Amino acid sequence: CASSLEGQGRGANVLTF.

The chain carries TRBV4-3 and TRBJ2-7; TRBD1 agrees at 7 bases. CDR1 and CDR2 from the germline V gene are LGHNA and YSLEER. The CDR3 has 13 residues. V lost 2 bases, J lost 5 bases, and 3 bases stayed unmatched. In DNA form, the CDR3 reads TGCGCCAGCAGCCAATACGACAGGGACGAGCAGTACTTC. Amino acid sequence: CASSQYDRDEQYF.

The chain combines TRBV5-1 with TRBJ2-1; D is possibly TRBD2 (6 bases). The germline CDR1 and CDR2 sequences are SGHRS and YFSETQ. V lost 0 bases to trimming and J lost 9 bases, with 7 bases between them. This CDR3 has 12 amino acids. DNA for the CDR3: TGCGCCAGCAGCTTGGTGGGGGGTGAGCAGTTCTTC. It encodes CASSLVGGEQFF.

This clone appeared many times. V and J are TRBV6-5 and TRBJ2-1, with 8 bases identical to TRBD2. CDR3 length: 13 residues. J was trimmed by 12 bases and V by 2 bases; bases with no gene match: 6. From germline, CDR1 is MNHEY and CDR2 SVGAGI. As DNA, the CDR3 is TGTGCCAGCAGTTACCCAGGGACTAGTTTGCAGTTCTTC. It yields the protein CASSYPGTSLQFF.

This chain connects TRBV2 to TRBJ2-5; 9 bases line up with TRBD1. CDR1 is SNHLY and CDR2 is FYNNEI in the germline V gene. The ends lost 5 bases at V and 3 bases at J; junction bases unmatched: 4. The CDR3 contains 14 residues. The CDR3 DNA reads as TGTGCCAGCAGTCAACAGGGGGCCAAAGAGACCCAGTACTTC. Protein sequence: CASSQQGAKETQYF.

This chain joins TRBV7-9 and TRBJ2-5, with D possibly being TRBD1 (5 bases). V lost 4 bases, J lost 1 base, and 10 bases lay in between. The CDR3 is 14 amino acids. CDR1 and CDR2 from the germline V gene are SEHNR and FQNEAQ (reference sequence). The CDR3 region is CASSSGQLQETQYF. The CDR3 region has the DNA TGTGCCAGCAGCTCAGGACAACTCCAAGAGACCCAGTACTTC.

V usage is TRBV5-6 and J usage is TRBJ2-1, with 12 bases aligning to TRBD2. The CDR3 consists of 17 residues. Germline-derived CDR1 and CDR2 are SGHDT and YYEEEE. With 5 bases clipped from V and 5 bases from J, the junction kept 11 bases outside the gene matches. The CDR3 spells CASRPFRTSGTDNEQFF. CDR3 bases: TGTGCCAGCAGGCCCTTCAGGACTAGCGGGACGGACAATGAGCAGTTCTTC.

The V call is TRBV14, the J call TRBJ1-1; D might be TRBD1 (6 bases). Trimming removed 4 bases at V and 1 base at J, with 10 bases between. Germline CDR1 and CDR2: SGHDN and FVKESK. This CDR3 has 14 amino acids. CDR3 protein: CASSPRGKNTEAFF. The CDR3 coding sequence is TGTGCCAGCAGCCCCAGGGGAAAGAACACTGAAGCTTTCTTT.

This clone was counted only a few times. This sequence joins TRBV10-3 and TRBJ2-7, with 8 bases aligning to TRBD1. Looked up from germline, CDR1 is ENHRY and CDR2 is SYGVKD. The CDR3 extends over 11 amino acids. The junction had 3 bases not matched to a gene; V was cut back by 5 bases and J by 9 bases. The CDR3 sequence: CAISSGTGQYF. CDR3 nucleotide sequence: TGTGCCATCAGTTCCGGGACAGGGCAGTACTTC.

This clone was seen a few times. The chain uses TRBV10-3 and TRBJ2-7; D not resolved. The CDR3 loop spans 10 amino acids. Germline V gene data show CDR1 as ENHRY and CDR2 as SYGVKD. The DNA for the CDR3 is TGTGCTTGCGGTTCCTACGAGCAGTACTTC. This translates into CACGSYEQYF.

CDR3 region: CASSYRGGNEQFF. Written as DNA, the CDR3 is TGTGCCAGCAGCTACAGGGGTGGCAATGAGCAGTTCTTC. The J gene is TRBJ2-1, the V gene TRBV27; 7 positions match TRBD1. CDR1 MNHEY and CDR2 SMNVEV come from the germline V gene (reference sequence). CDR3 length equals 13 residues. V lost 6 bases, J lost 6 bases, and 5 bases stayed unmatched.

V gene TRBV7-2 combines with J gene TRBJ1-4; D is undetermined. Germline CDR1 reads SGHTA; CDR2 reads FQGNSA. The CDR3 is 15 residues long. V lost 4 bases and J 3 bases, leaving 12 bases between the germline ends. The CDR3 here is CASSSGGGANEKLFF. The CDR3 DNA is TGTGCCAGCAGCTCGGGAGGTGGGGCTAATGAAAAACTGTTTTTT.

The CDR3 is CASQGISGLLTDTQYF. As DNA, the CDR3 is TGTGCCAGTCAGGGGATTAGCGGGTTGCTCACAGATACGCAGTATTTT. The V and J genes are TRBV27 and TRBJ2-3; perhaps TRBD2 as D (7 bases). CDR1 and CDR2 (germline): MNHEY, SMNVEV (reference sequence). The CDR3 extends over 16 amino acids. V was trimmed by 9 bases and J by 2 bases, leaving 21 bases between them.

V and J are TRBV18 and TRBJ1-5, with TRBD1 identical over 9 bases. This CDR3 contains 15 residues. Germline CDR1 reads KGHSH; CDR2 reads LQKENI. Losses at the gene ends were 1 base for V and 6 bases for J; bases not matched to a gene: 4. The CDR3 region has the DNA TGTGCCAGCTCACCACTGGGACAGGGCTTTCAGCCCCAGCATTTT. Translated, it gives CASSPLGQGFQPQHF.

V and J are TRBV13 and TRBJ1-2; D is uncertain. The CDR3 spans 14 residues. Germline-derived CDR1 and CDR2 are PRHDT and FYEKMQ (reference sequence). Deletions cut 6 bases from V and 3 bases from J, with 14 bases between. As DNA, the CDR3 is TGTGCCAGCAGTAGTACCTTAACAGACTATGGCTACACCTTC. It encodes CASSSTLTDYGYTF.

The J gene is TRBJ2-1, the V gene TRBV6-4, with 11 bases lining up with TRBD2. The CDR3 length is 15 residues. Germline V gene data show CDR1 as MRHNA and CDR2 as SNTAGT. V dropped 7 bases and J dropped 6; count of bases not matched to a gene: 8. The DNA for the CDR3 is TGTGCCAGCACCTATTTCGGGACTAGCGGCAATGAGCAGTTCTTC. Its protein product is CASTYFGTSGNEQFF.

This rearrangement joins TRBV19 to TRBJ1-5; maybe TRBD1 (6 bases). CDR1 is LNHDA, CDR2 SQIVND, per germline (reference sequence). The CDR3 consists of 14 residues. V lost 5 bases to trimming and J lost 5 bases, with 13 bases between them. The CDR3 DNA follows: TGTGCCAGTAGTCCCGGACAGTTATATCAGCCCCAGCATTTT. Protein product: CASSPGQLYQPQHF.

Only a few counts were recorded for this clone. The chain employs TRBV29-1 and TRBJ1-1; 8 positions agree with TRBD1. Germline V gives CDR1 SQVTM, CDR2 ANQGSEA. V lost 7 bases, J lost 10 bases, and 11 bases stayed unmatched. The CDR3 sequence is 12 residues long. The CDR3 bases are TGCAGCGCCGAACCAGGGGGCGCAGGAGCTTTCTTT. Translation: CSAEPGGAGAFF.

This chain uses TRBV5-1 with TRBJ2-1, with a weak D call TRBD2 (5 bases). Trimming removed 5 bases from V and 0 bases from J, with 6 bases in between. The V gene's germline CDR1 is SGHRS and CDR2 YFSETQ. CDR3 size: 13 residues. CDR3 coding DNA: TGCGCCAGCAGAGGGAGCTCCTACAATGAGCAGTTCTTC. Translated: CASRGSSYNEQFF.

This clone occurred once. The V call is TRBV25-1, the J call TRBJ2-3; D is perhaps TRBD1 (5 bases). CDR3 length equals 13 residues. Trimming removed 6 bases from V and 4 bases from J, with 11 bases in between. Germline V gives CDR1 MGHDK, CDR2 SYGVNS. The DNA for the CDR3 is TGTGCCAGCAGGGCCCAGGGTGCAGATACGCAGTATTTT. Translation gives CASRAQGADTQYF.